A single sample gave rise to the 13 T cell receptor beta chains below, sequenced in a study of OX40 agonist ivuxolimab in advanced cancers. Clones were read by immunoSEQ multiplex PCR, and TCRdb kept only the in-frame ones, dropping some. The sample lists 73,000 or so clones; about 86% were seen once. The source material was CD4+ or CD8+ T cells sorted from blood, sampled in a trial of the OX40 agonist ivuxolimab. The receptors were sampled from an adult with an advanced solid tumor such as melanoma, head and neck, liver or kidney cancer.

This clone has more than one count but fewer than ten. The V call is TRBV5-1, the J call TRBJ1-5, with D perhaps TRBD1 (5 bases). Germline assignment: CDR1 SGHRS and CDR2 YFSETQ. This CDR3 contains 15 residues. Between the trimmed V and J ends, which lost 1 base and 0 bases, there was a span of 8 bases. The CDR3 bases are TGCGCCAGCAGCTTGAATGGGGCTAGCAATCAGCCCCAGCATTTT. It translates to CASSLNGASNQPQHF.

The sample holds a few counts of this clone. The genes are TRBV4-3 and TRBJ2-7; no reliable D call. Germline CDR1 is LGHNA and CDR2 is YSLEER. CDR3 length: 13 residues. V was pared by 0 bases and J by 4 bases, with 7 bases between. CDR3 residues: CASSQEETYEQYF. In DNA form, the CDR3 reads TGCGCCAGCAGCCAAGAGGAAACGTACGAGCAGTACTTC.

The chain is built from TRBV2 and TRBJ2-1, with 8 bases identical to TRBD2. The trim removed 9 bases at V and 7 bases at J, leaving 8 bases unmatched. The length of the CDR3 is 13 residues. Germline loops: CDR1 SNHLY, CDR2 FYNNEI. The DNA for the CDR3 is TGTGCCAGTACTCCGGGACTAGGAAATGAGCAGTTCTTC. Its protein is CASTPGLGNEQFF.

This clone was observed once. The genes are TRBV5-4 and TRBJ1-2, with TRBD1 matching 8 bases. Germline values: CDR1 SGHNT, CDR2 YYREEE (reference sequence). V lost 0 bases, J lost 7 bases, and 5 bases stayed unmatched. This CDR3 has 14 amino acids. For the CDR3, the DNA is TGTGCCAGCAGCTTGGCTCTCGGACAGGGTGGCTACACCTTC. Protein product: CASSLALGQGGYTF.

The rearrangement links TRBV19 to TRBJ1-5; D call uncertain. This CDR3 spans 13 amino acids. With 6 bases removed from V and 4 bases from J, the gap between germline ends came to 10 bases. Germline CDR1 is LNHDA and CDR2 is SQIVND (reference sequence). The DNA of the CDR3 is TGTGCCAGTAGCGAGAGGGTGAATCAGCCCCAGCATTTT. Encoded protein: CASSERVNQPQHF. The full variable domain, completed using reference TRBV19 and TRBJ1-5, is DGGITQSPKYLFRKEGQNVTLSCEQNLNHDAMYWYRQDPGQGLRLIYYSQIVNDFQKGDIAEGYSVSREKKESFPLTVTSAQKNPTAFYLCASSERVNQPQHFGDGTRLSIL.

The genes are TRBV14 and TRBJ1-6; D gene uncertain. Trimming left V 4 bases short and J 6 bases short, with 4 bases between. The V gene's germline CDR1 is SGHDN and CDR2 FVKESK. The CDR3 extends over 12 amino acids. The CDR3 loop is CASSPPNSPLHF. As DNA, the CDR3 is TGTGCCAGCAGCCCCCCTAATTCACCCCTCCACTTT.

The genes are TRBV19 and TRBJ1-2; D is uncertain. The CDR3 sequence is 13 residues long. Per the germline V gene, CDR1 is LNHDA and CDR2 is SQIVND (reference sequence). Trimming removed 7 bases from V and 4 bases from J, with 13 bases in between. The CDR3 bases are TGTGCCAGTACTCCAGCACGGGCCTATGGCTACACCTTC. Translating gives CASTPARAYGYTF. Looking up the rest from reference TRBV19 and TRBJ1-2 gives the full variable domain: DGGITQSPKYLFRKEGQNVTLSCEQNLNHDAMYWYRQDPGQGLRLIYYSQIVNDFQKGDIAEGYSVSREKKESFPLTVTSAQKNPTAFYLCASTPARAYGYTFGSGTRLTVV.

The V and J genes are TRBV7-9 and TRBJ2-3; D gene uncertain. CDR1 and CDR2 from the germline V gene are SEHNR and FQNEAQ (reference sequence). The germline V and J ends were trimmed by 1 base and 0 bases, with 5 bases remaining between them. The CDR3 loop spans 14 amino acids. This CDR3 reads CASSLGLSTDTQYF. CDR3 in DNA: TGTGCCAGCAGCTTAGGGTTAAGCACAGATACGCAGTATTTT.

The chain carries TRBV28 and TRBJ2-7; no clear D. V gave up 6 bases and J gave up 5 bases, with 11 bases separating them. This CDR3 is built from 12 residues. Looked up from germline, CDR1 is MDHEN and CDR2 is SYDVKM. CDR3 amino acids: CASSSRLHEQYF. The CDR3 DNA follows: TGTGCCAGCAGCTCCCGACTCCACGAGCAGTACTTC.

The CDR3, as DNA: TGTGCCAGCAGTGAACCCTGGACAGGGGAGGGCTACACCTTC. Its protein is CASSEPWTGEGYTF. This chain joins TRBV6-1 and TRBJ1-2, with 9 bases aligning to TRBD1. Germline V gene lookup returns CDR1 MNHNS and CDR2 SASEGT. The CDR3 sequence is 14 residues long. The V segment lost 2 bases and the J segment 8 bases; nucleotides outside the gene matches: 6.

This chain's CDR3 is CSAGGVSSNEQFF. CDR3 bases: TGCAGCGCCGGAGGGGTCTCGTCCAATGAGCAGTTCTTC. The chain carries TRBV29-1 and TRBJ2-1; TRBD2 is a possible D gene (6 bases). V lost 7 bases, J lost 6 bases, and 16 bases lay in between. CDR1 SQVTM and CDR2 ANQGSEA come from the germline V gene. The CDR3 has 13 amino acids.

With regard to this clone: One end of the junction is discordant with germline, which a read error may explain. V usage is TRBV27 and J usage is TRBJ1-2; TRBD1 is a possible D gene (6 bases). The length of the CDR3 is 10 residues. The germline gives CDR1 MNHEY, CDR2 SMNVEV (reference sequence). CDR3 in amino acids: CQGKDYGYTF. The CDR3 DNA reads TGCCAGGGGAAGGACTATGGCTACACCTTC.

This rearrangement joins TRBV5-8 to TRBJ2-5; D is uncertain. Germline V lookup: CDR1 SGHTS, CDR2 YDEGEE. The CDR3 has 13 amino acids. The ends were cut back, 2 bases at V and 2 bases at J, with 7 bases in the middle. CDR3 residues: CASSFLQQETQYF. DNA of the CDR3: TGTGCCAGCAGCTTTTTACAACAAGAGACCCAGTACTTC.